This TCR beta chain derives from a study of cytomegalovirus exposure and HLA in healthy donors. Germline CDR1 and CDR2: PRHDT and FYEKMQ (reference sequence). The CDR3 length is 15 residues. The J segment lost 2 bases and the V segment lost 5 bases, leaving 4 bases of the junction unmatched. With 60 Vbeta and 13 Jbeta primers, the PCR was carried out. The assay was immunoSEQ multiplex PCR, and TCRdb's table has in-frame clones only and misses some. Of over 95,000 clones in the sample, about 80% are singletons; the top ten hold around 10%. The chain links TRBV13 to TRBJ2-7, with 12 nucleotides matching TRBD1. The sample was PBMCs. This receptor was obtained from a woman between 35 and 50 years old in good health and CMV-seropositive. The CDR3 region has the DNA TGTGCCAGCAGCGAGCGGGACAGGGGGCCCTACGAGCAGTACTTC. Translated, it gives CASSERDRGPYEQYF.